The subject of this entry is one T cell receptor beta chain. What it binds is unknown. The germline V gene encodes CDR1 SGHNT and CDR2 YENEEA. The CDR3 is 16 residues long. V shed 5 bases and J shed 2 bases, with 19 bases lying between them. Healthy controls were blood bank volunteers in Maryland, USA. This record comes from a study of neurological immune-mediated disorders. The study, taken as a whole, reports: The greatest TCR clonal expansion appeared in HTLV-1-associated myelopathy and the smallest, falling below healthy controls, in multiple sclerosis.

The cDNA was generated through 5'RACE incorporating 10-nucleotide random UMIs. TCRdb reprocessed the 5' RACE reads with MiXCR, giving one entry per CDR3 protein. The sample holds over 15,000 distinct CDR3 sequences; 20% to 25% are singletons and the top ten take around 23%. The rearrangement uses TRBV11-3 and TRBJ2-7; D gene unclear. The sample taken for sequencing was PBMCs. The clonotype comes from a man in his fifties or sixties in good health. CDR3 DNA sequence: TGTGCCAGCAGCCCACCTCGTAGGCAGGATACCTACGAGCAGTACTTC. As protein: CASSPPRRQDTYEQYF.